Listed below are T cell receptor beta chains from one sample, sequenced in a study of T-cell memory formation after mild COVID-19. Each CDR3 protein is one row after TCRdb ran MiXCR on the 5' RACE reads. The sample lists approximately 52,000 distinct CDR3 sequences, approximately 9.1% occurring once. The sequencing input was PBMCs or a T cell subset sorted from them (not recorded which). The receptor set was obtained from an adult woman who had mild COVID-19 (a few samples of this study predate the infection). Cell type and time point are not known. Both conserved end residues are trimmed from each CDR3. Fields, in order: D gene, V gene, J gene, CDR3 protein. D genes are given only for firm matches.

d_call: TRBD1; v_call: TRBV7-9; j_call: TRBJ1-5; cdr3_aa: ASSITGDSNQPQH
d_call: .; v_call: TRBV10-3; j_call: TRBJ1-5; cdr3_aa: AISDSYQPQH
d_call: .; v_call: TRBV7-8; j_call: TRBJ2-5; cdr3_aa: ASSPPREETQY
d_call: .; v_call: TRBV14; j_call: TRBJ2-7; cdr3_aa: ASSQVLGGAKGYEQY
d_call: .; v_call: TRBV21-1; j_call: TRBJ2-5; cdr3_aa: ASSNRGTHPWETQY
d_call: .; v_call: TRBV6-5; j_call: TRBJ2-5; cdr3_aa: ASSSLQGTIIWTQY
d_call: TRBD1; v_call: TRBV25-1; j_call: TRBJ2-7; cdr3_aa: ASSEGQGPSYEQY
d_call: TRBD1; v_call: TRBV14; j_call: TRBJ1-2; cdr3_aa: ASSQATGVYGYT
d_call: TRBD2; v_call: TRBV5-5; j_call: TRBJ2-1; cdr3_aa: ASSPGTTYNEQF
d_call: TRBD2; v_call: TRBV7-2; j_call: TRBJ2-1; cdr3_aa: ASSLGGSPSYNEQF
d_call: .; v_call: TRBV24-1; j_call: TRBJ1-2; cdr3_aa: ATSDSGTERYGYT
d_call: .; v_call: TRBV11-3; j_call: TRBJ2-1; cdr3_aa: ASSFTGTSGGQF
d_call: TRBD1; v_call: TRBV18; j_call: TRBJ1-5; cdr3_aa: ASSTGQAPDQPQH
d_call: TRBD2; v_call: TRBV6-2/TRBV6-3; j_call: TRBJ2-1; cdr3_aa: ASRPGTSLRGEQF
d_call: .; v_call: TRBV20-1; j_call: TRBJ1-6; cdr3_aa: SAPTRGTPVSPLH
d_call: TRBD2; v_call: TRBV12-3/TRBV12-4; j_call: TRBJ2-3; cdr3_aa: ASSIRTSGAPDTQY
d_call: .; v_call: TRBV19; j_call: TRBJ2-7; cdr3_aa: ASSLFRDGTY
d_call: TRBD1; v_call: TRBV9; j_call: TRBJ1-5; cdr3_aa: ASSAAGTGNQPQH
d_call: .; v_call: TRBV19; j_call: TRBJ2-1; cdr3_aa: ASSSRSVHEQF
d_call: TRBD2; v_call: TRBV6-2/TRBV6-3; j_call: TRBJ2-3; cdr3_aa: ASSYRASGALTDTQY
d_call: TRBD2; v_call: TRBV5-1; j_call: TRBJ2-1; cdr3_aa: ASSPGTSGGPSYNEQF
d_call: .; v_call: TRBV19; j_call: TRBJ2-5; cdr3_aa: ASSIDHSQETQY
d_call: .; v_call: TRBV9; j_call: TRBJ2-5; cdr3_aa: ASSVGSPGPETQY
d_call: .; v_call: TRBV20-1; j_call: TRBJ1-1; cdr3_aa: SARDFRGLDTEAF
d_call: .; v_call: TRBV28; j_call: TRBJ2-7; cdr3_aa: ASSESLGLGSAEYEQY
d_call: .; v_call: TRBV6-6; j_call: TRBJ2-7; cdr3_aa: ASSYVSNYEQY
d_call: TRBD1; v_call: TRBV11-2; j_call: TRBJ2-1; cdr3_aa: ASSSSDRGDNEQF
d_call: TRBD1; v_call: TRBV18; j_call: TRBJ1-4; cdr3_aa: ASSSSVGTVREKLF
d_call: TRBD2; v_call: TRBV20-1; j_call: TRBJ2-3; cdr3_aa: SAPKAGGTTTDTQY
d_call: TRBD1; v_call: TRBV6-2/TRBV6-3; j_call: TRBJ1-5; cdr3_aa: ASRPGTGPNQPQH
d_call: .; v_call: TRBV7-3; j_call: TRBJ2-5; cdr3_aa: ASSSPGGTQY
d_call: TRBD2; v_call: TRBV5-1; j_call: TRBJ2-5; cdr3_aa: ASSLGASGPLETQY
d_call: TRBD1; v_call: TRBV25-1; j_call: TRBJ2-7; cdr3_aa: ASSRTGAGEQY
d_call: .; v_call: TRBV20-1; j_call: TRBJ2-5; cdr3_aa: SAIPAGKETQY
d_call: TRBD1; v_call: TRBV5-1; j_call: TRBJ2-5; cdr3_aa: ASSLGQGQETQY
d_call: TRBD1; v_call: TRBV12-3/TRBV12-4; j_call: TRBJ1-4; cdr3_aa: ASTPGQGLGKLF
d_call: .; v_call: TRBV29-1; j_call: TRBJ1-2; cdr3_aa: SVVTSGGYT
d_call: TRBD2; v_call: TRBV7-9; j_call: TRBJ2-3; cdr3_aa: ASREPGRTSGRSTDTQY
d_call: .; v_call: TRBV12-3/TRBV12-4; j_call: TRBJ1-1; cdr3_aa: ASSRSLRANTEAF
d_call: TRBD1; v_call: TRBV7-8; j_call: TRBJ2-1; cdr3_aa: ASGRTGVNEQF
d_call: .; v_call: TRBV4-1; j_call: TRBJ2-2; cdr3_aa: ASSQGHNGDTGELF
d_call: TRBD2; v_call: TRBV9; j_call: TRBJ2-2; cdr3_aa: ASSAGPRGDAGELF
d_call: .; v_call: TRBV5-1; j_call: TRBJ1-1; cdr3_aa: ASASGDRKKNTEAF
d_call: TRBD2; v_call: TRBV4-1; j_call: TRBJ2-1; cdr3_aa: ASSQGLAGANEQF